One sample yielded the 16 T cell receptor beta chains listed below, sequenced in a study of radiotherapy plus CTLA-4 blockade in lung cancer. Some clones are missing from TCRdb's copy, which holds only in-frame ones; the method was immunoSEQ multiplex PCR. The data contain tens of thousands of clones, about 74% of them singletons. The specimen was peripheral blood, collected from a patient treated with radiotherapy plus ipilimumab. All receptors come from a human donor with non-small cell lung cancer whose response to radiotherapy plus ipilimumab could not be evaluated.

V gene TRBV28 combines with J gene TRBJ1-5; the D is unclear. There are 13 residues in the CDR3. Germline V gene lookup returns CDR1 MDHEN and CDR2 SYDVKM. DNA for the CDR3: TGTGCGTCCAAAGGTTTCGGGGATCAGCCCCAGCATTTT. Amino acids: CASKGFGDQPQHF.

The rearrangement joins TRBV7-2 to TRBJ2-1, with D maybe TRBD2 (6 bases). Deletions cut 2 bases from V and 15 bases from J, with 17 bases between. This CDR3 is 13 amino acids long. In germline, CDR1 is SGHTA, CDR2 FQGNSA. CDR3 bases: TGTGCCAGCAGCTTAAGGCGGGAACAGGTTCTGTTCTTC. Protein sequence: CASSLRREQVLFF.

This chain uses TRBV6-5 with TRBJ1-5; 7 bases line up with TRBD1. The CDR3 consists of 15 residues. Germline-derived CDR1 and CDR2 are MNHEY and SVGAGI. Trimming took 4 bases from V and 2 from J; bases not matched to a gene: 5. CDR3 DNA sequence: TGTGCCAGCAGTTTAGGGGGCATGGGCAATCAGCCCCAGCATTTT. Its protein is CASSLGGMGNQPQHF.

The CDR3 DNA sequence: TGCGCCAGCAGGATGAGCTCTGGAAACACCATATATTTT. This gives the protein CASRMSSGNTIYF. The chain uses TRBV23-1 and TRBJ1-3, with D unclear. TRBV23-1 is identified as an open reading frame with a role that is uncertain. Trimming removed 6 bases from V and 0 bases from J, with 6 bases in between. The CDR3 extends over 13 amino acids.

This chain uses TRBV28 with TRBJ1-2; 7 bases agree with TRBD1. The CDR3 length is 15 residues. The ends lost 4 bases at V and 5 bases at J; junction bases unmatched: 10. Per germline, CDR1 MDHEN and CDR2 SYDVKM. The CDR3 loop reads CASSSGTAFRYGYTF. CDR3 DNA: TGTGCCAGCAGTTCCGGGACAGCCTTTCGTTATGGCTACACCTTC.

The J gene is TRBJ2-5, the V gene TRBV6-5, with TRBD2 matching 8 bases. The DNA end is a closer match to TRBJ2-7, so the J assignment may be wrong. This CDR3 has 14 amino acids. Germline-derived CDR1 and CDR2 are MNHEY and SVGAGI. The CDR3: CASSPPSGRGEQYF. The CDR3, as DNA: TGTGCCAGCAGCCCCCCGAGCGGGAGAGGCGAGCAGTACTTC.

The V and J genes are TRBV9 and TRBJ2-7, with 9 positions matching TRBD1. Losses at the gene ends were 0 bases for V and 5 bases for J; bases not matched to a gene: 6. Germline V CDR1 and CDR2: SGDLS, YYNGEE. There are 15 residues in the CDR3. The CDR3 DNA follows: TGTGCCAGCAGCGTAGGTGGACAGGGGAGCGACGAGCAGTACTTC. The encoded protein is CASSVGGQGSDEQYF.

The chain joins TRBV15 to TRBJ1-5; possibly TRBD1 for D (5 bases). The V end was cut by 2 bases, the J end by 5 bases, with 10 bases between. Germline CDR1 LNHNV, CDR2 YYDKDF (reference sequence). This CDR3 region has 14 residues. The CDR3 region has the DNA TGTGCCACCAGCAGATCCGCCAGGGATCAGCCCCAGCATTTT. It yields the protein CATSRSARDQPQHF.

The V gene is TRBV6-1, the J gene TRBJ2-5; D is perhaps TRBD2 (5 bases). Per germline, CDR1 MNHNS and CDR2 SASEGT. This CDR3 has 15 residues. The V gene lost 7 bases and the J gene lost 5 bases, with 20 bases spanning the gap. The CDR3 coding sequence is TGTGCCAGCAATAGCCGGGCGGGTTATAGTGAGACCCAGTACTTC. Its protein product is CASNSRAGYSETQYF.

The chain employs TRBV9 and TRBJ2-1; D perhaps matches TRBD2 (7 bases). The V end was cut by 5 bases, the J end by 3 bases, with 18 bases between. The CDR3 extends over 16 amino acids. CDR1 SGDLS and CDR2 YYNGEE come from the germline V gene. Here the CDR3 reads CASSGGAGTIYNEQFF. The CDR3 DNA follows: TGTGCCAGCAGTGGGGGGGCAGGGACTATCTACAATGAGCAGTTCTTC.

The gene calls are TRBV9 and TRBJ1-3; the D is unclear. The V end was cut by 4 bases, the J end by 3 bases, with 11 bases between. Germline loops: CDR1 SGDLS, CDR2 YYNGEE. This CDR3 has 14 residues. The CDR3 nucleotides are TGTGCCAGCAGCCCCGACGGGATTGGAAACACCATATATTTT. Its translation: CASSPDGIGNTIYF.

V and J are TRBV7-9 and TRBJ2-1, with TRBD2 matching 11 bases. The length of the CDR3 is 18 residues. Germline V gives CDR1 SEHNR, CDR2 FQNEAQ (reference sequence). J was trimmed by 7 bases and V by 5 bases; bases with no gene match: 16. CDR3: CASSVKRLAGSIRNEQFF. DNA for the CDR3: TGTGCCAGCAGCGTAAAGCGACTAGCGGGGTCGATCCGGAATGAGCAGTTCTTC.

A few counts support this clone. This chain links TRBV29-1 with TRBJ2-1; 8 positions match TRBD2. CDR1 is SQVTM and CDR2 is ANQGSEA in the germline V gene. This CDR3 comprises 14 residues. V was clipped by 5 bases and J by 6 bases; unmatched bases: 9. CDR3 in amino acids: CSVQRLAGINEQFF. The CDR3 region has the DNA TGCAGCGTTCAAAGGCTAGCGGGTATCAATGAGCAGTTCTTC.

The V gene is TRBV9, the J gene TRBJ1-3; 8 bases are shared with TRBD1. This CDR3 spans 13 amino acids. Trimming cost V 6 bases and J 7 bases; bases outside gene matches: 6. CDR1 is SGDLS, CDR2 YYNGEE, per germline. CDR3 DNA sequence: TGTGCCAGCACTCGACAGGGGTTTAACACCATATATTTT. Its translation is CASTRQGFNTIYF.

This clone came up a few times. This CDR3 is CASSLTTGQPQHF. Here the CDR3 DNA reads TGTGCCAGCAGCTTGACCACGGGTCAGCCCCAGCATTTT. The chain carries TRBV7-2 and TRBJ1-5, with D unresolved. The V gene lost 3 bases and the J gene lost 6 bases, with 9 bases spanning the gap. Germline V CDR1 and CDR2: SGHTA, FQGNSA. The CDR3 runs 13 residues.

The chain links TRBV6-5 to TRBJ2-5; 7 nucleotides line up with TRBD2. V lost 2 bases to trimming and J lost 1 base; unmatched junction nucleotides: 1. The CDR3 extends over 14 amino acids. Germline CDR1 is MNHEY and CDR2 is SVGAGI. CDR3 amino acids: CASSYGRGQETQYF. For the CDR3, the DNA is TGTGCCAGCAGTTACGGGAGGGGCCAAGAGACCCAGTACTTC.